What follows are 28 T cell receptor beta chains derived from one specimen sequenced in a study of blood T cell repertoires in COVID-19. Assay: immunoSEQ multiplex PCR; the TCRdb copy retains only in-frame clones and omits some. The repertoire includes around 77,000 clones, 90% of them detected once, and more than 15% sits in the top ten. The sequenced sample consisted of peripheral blood. These receptors originate from a woman older than 75 with active or convalescent COVID-19.

The rearrangement links TRBV6-1 to TRBJ1-4; 9 bases line up with TRBD1. Germline V lookup: CDR1 MNHNS, CDR2 SASEGT. The CDR3 covers 15 residues. V shed 0 bases and J 8 bases; nucleotides not matched to a gene: 4. The CDR3 region has the DNA TGTGCCAGCAGTGAAGCGGGACAGGGAGACGAAAAACTGTTTTTT. As protein: CASSEAGQGDEKLFF.

The sample holds a few counts of this clone. Other DNA sequences in the sample encode the same CDR3. The rearrangement uses TRBV7-3 and TRBJ1-1, with no clear D. This CDR3 contains 14 residues. Germline CDR1 reads SGHTA; CDR2 reads FQGTGA. V was pared by 5 bases and J by 3 bases, with 13 bases between. The CDR3 bases are TGTGCCAGCAGCCCGCGGGGTTCAGACACTGAAGCTTTCTTT. Encoded protein: CASSPRGSDTEAFF.

CDR3 bases: TGTGCCAGCAGCGTCGACAGCCCCTATGGCTACACCTTC. This encodes CASSVDSPYGYTF. This chain links TRBV5-4 with TRBJ1-2; possible D gene TRBD1, 5 bases. Germline CDR1 SGHNT, CDR2 YYREEE (reference sequence). V was shortened by 4 bases and J by 4 bases, with 11 bases between the two germline ends. The CDR3 contains 13 residues.

The chain joins TRBV11-2 to TRBJ1-3, with a weak D call TRBD1 (5 bases). Trimming pared 1 base from V and 2 bases from J, leaving 9 bases between. The CDR3 runs 15 residues. Germline CDR1 reads SGHAT; CDR2 reads FQNNGV. The DNA for the CDR3 is TGTGCCAGCAGCTTAGGTGCGGGGCCTGGAAACACCATATATTTT. This gives the protein CASSLGAGPGNTIYF.

The gene calls are TRBV6-6 and TRBJ1-2; D perhaps matches TRBD1 (5 bases). Trimming removed 0 bases at V and 4 bases at J, with 9 bases between. Germline V gene lookup returns CDR1 MNHNY and CDR2 SVGAGI (reference sequence). The CDR3 contains 14 residues. CDR3 loop: CASSYSAGRYGYTF. CDR3 DNA sequence: TGTGCCAGCAGTTACTCGGCAGGGCGCTATGGCTACACCTTC.

The J gene is TRBJ2-3, the V gene TRBV6-5, with a weak D call TRBD1 (5 bases). CDR3 length equals 15 residues. Germline-derived CDR1 and CDR2 are MNHEY and SVGAGI. The ends were cut back, 2 bases at V and 2 bases at J, with 11 bases in the middle. As DNA, the CDR3 is TGTGCCAGCAGTTACGACACAGGACCCACAGATACGCAGTATTTT. Translated, it gives CASSYDTGPTDTQYF.

The rearrangement joins TRBV5-1 to TRBJ1-6, with D possibly TRBD1 on 6 matching bases. V lost 4 bases and J lost 4, with 12 bases in between. In germline, CDR1 is SGHRS, CDR2 YFSETQ. CDR3 length: 15 residues. This CDR3 is CASSELGQYNSPLHF. The CDR3 DNA reads as TGCGCCAGCAGCGAACTCGGACAGTATAATTCACCCCTCCACTTT.

The V and J genes are TRBV7-8 and TRBJ2-2; no firm D call. Deletions cut 7 bases from V and 0 bases from J, with 12 bases between. Germline CDR1 is SGHVS and CDR2 is FQNEAQ. CDR3 size: 15 residues. The CDR3 DNA follows: TGTGCCAGCACCTTGACAATCTCGAACACCGGGGAGCTGTTTTTT. It yields the protein CASTLTISNTGELFF.

The genes are TRBV7-2 and TRBJ1-1; D unclear. The germline V and J ends were trimmed by 5 bases and 6 bases, with 16 bases remaining between them. The CDR3 has 14 residues. CDR1 and CDR2 from the germline V gene are SGHTA and FQGNSA. The CDR3 DNA is TGTGCCAGCAGCATCCGAGTTCAAGCCCCTGAAGCTTTCTTT. Translating gives CASSIRVQAPEAFF.

The chain joins TRBV10-3 to TRBJ2-3, with 14 bases identical to TRBD2. The ends lost 0 bases at V and 6 bases at J; junction bases unmatched: 5. Germline CDR1 reads ENHRY; CDR2 reads SYGVKD. This CDR3 is built from 17 residues. For the CDR3, the DNA is TGTGCCATCAGTGAGTCGACTAGCGGGGGGGCATTGGATACGCAGTATTTT. This codes for CAISESTSGGALDTQYF.

This rearrangement joins TRBV28 to TRBJ1-2; tentatively, D is TRBD1 (6 bases). V lost 2 bases, J lost 5 bases, and 12 bases lay in between. Germline V gives CDR1 MDHEN, CDR2 SYDVKM. The CDR3 consists of 14 residues. In DNA form, the CDR3 reads TGTGCCAGCAGTTTAGGGGGACAAAATTATGGCTACACCTTC. Amino acid sequence: CASSLGGQNYGYTF.

J is TRBJ1-4 and V is TRBV4-1; 9 nucleotides agree with TRBD1. V dropped 4 bases and J dropped 8; count of bases not matched to a gene: 14. The germline gives CDR1 MGHRA, CDR2 YSYEKL. This CDR3 comprises 17 residues. The CDR3 region has the DNA TGCGCCAGCAGCCCGAACCATTCCGGGACAGGGAAGGAAAAACTGTTTTTT. Its protein is CASSPNHSGTGKEKLFF.

This clone was detected once. The genes are TRBV30 and TRBJ1-4; TRBD1 is a possible D gene (5 bases). The CDR3 is made up of 15 amino acids. V lost 0 bases to trimming and J lost 4 bases, with 12 bases between them. Germline assignment: CDR1 GTSNPN and CDR2 SVGIG (reference sequence). CDR3 in amino acids: CAWSVVGGDNEKLFF. The CDR3 nucleotides are TGTGCCTGGAGTGTAGTCGGGGGAGATAATGAAAAACTGTTTTTT.

This chain uses TRBV6-2 or TRBV6-3 with TRBJ2-7; D unresolved. Between the trimmed V and J ends, which lost 4 bases and 3 bases, there was a span of 4 bases. Germline loops: CDR1 MNHEY, CDR2 SVGEGT. The CDR3 runs 11 residues. CDR3 coding DNA: TGTGCCAGCAGTTCGTTCTACGAGCAGTACTTC. This gives the protein CASSSFYEQYF.

The chain has TRBV15 and TRBJ2-3, with D unresolved. V gave up 5 bases and J gave up 4 bases, with 10 bases separating them. CDR1 LNHNV and CDR2 YYDKDF come from the germline V gene (reference sequence). The CDR3 sequence is 13 residues long. CDR3 loop: CATSLSSSDTQYF. In nucleotides, the CDR3 is TGTGCCACCAGCCTTTCGAGCTCAGATACGCAGTATTTT. Together with reference TRBV15 and TRBJ2-3, the CDR3 gives the full variable domain: DAMVIQNPRYQVTQFGKPVTLSCSQTLNHNVMYWYQQKSSQAPKLLFHYYDKDFNNEADTPDNFQSRRPNTSFCFLDIRSPGLGDTAMYLCATSLSSSDTQYFGPGTRLTVL.

The chain links TRBV5-6 to TRBJ2-1, with TRBD2 matching over 9 bases. With V trimmed by 0 bases and J by 11 bases, 3 bases remained unmatched. The V gene's germline CDR1 is SGHDT and CDR2 YYEEEE. The CDR3 runs to 13 residues. The CDR3 loop is CASSLGLAEKQFF. The CDR3 DNA follows: TGTGCCAGCAGCTTGGGACTAGCGGAGAAGCAGTTCTTC.

This chain links TRBV27 with TRBJ1-6; the D gene is possibly TRBD1 (5 bases). The CDR3 runs to 16 residues. Between the trimmed V and J ends, which lost 6 bases and 6 bases, there was a span of 18 bases. From germline, CDR1 is MNHEY and CDR2 SMNVEV (reference sequence). CDR3 DNA sequence: TGTGCCAGCAGATCCGGGACTTCCTTAGGTAATTCACCCCTCCACTTT. Protein: CASRSGTSLGNSPLHF.

V is TRBV19 and J is TRBJ2-7; 8 bases are shared with TRBD1. Germline CDR1 is LNHDA and CDR2 is SQIVND (reference sequence). Germline trimming cut 3 bases from V and 7 bases from J; bases unmatched to any gene: 14. This CDR3 comprises 16 residues. Here the CDR3 DNA reads TGTGCCAGTAGTATTTCAGGGACAGGTCCTCCTTGGGAGCAGTACTTC. As protein: CASSISGTGPPWEQYF.

This chain connects TRBV4-1 to TRBJ2-3; no firm D call. Germline V gene data show CDR1 as MGHRA and CDR2 as YSYEKL. Trimming removed 1 base from V and 0 bases from J, with 8 bases in between. This CDR3 has 15 amino acids. CDR3 in amino acids: CASSQVYSSTDTQYF. The CDR3 DNA is TGCGCCAGCAGCCAAGTGTATTCCAGCACAGATACGCAGTATTTT.

This chain connects TRBV4-3 to TRBJ1-3; D is perhaps TRBD1 (6 bases). CDR3 length: 15 residues. V lost 4 bases and J lost 4, with 14 bases in between. The germline V gene has CDR1 LGHNA and CDR2 YSLEER. The CDR3 DNA is TGCGCCAGCAGCCCCAGGGGAGGGAGCGGAAACACCATATATTTT. Its translation is CASSPRGGSGNTIYF.

This chain connects TRBV9 to TRBJ2-5; TRBD2 might be the D (5 bases). CDR1 SGDLS and CDR2 YYNGEE come from the germline V gene. The CDR3 consists of 16 residues. V shed 4 bases and J shed 7 bases, with 23 bases lying between them. CDR3 bases: TGTGCCAGCAGCCCGGGGAGCGGACTCACCTGGGGGACCCAGTACTTC. Translating it yields CASSPGSGLTWGTQYF.

The CDR3 loop is CASSLVRQGASGTYGYTF. CDR3 DNA: TGTGCCAGCAGCTTGGTAAGACAGGGGGCGTCGGGTACCTATGGCTACACCTTC. This sequence joins TRBV5-5 and TRBJ1-2; TRBD1 matches 10 bases. This CDR3 has 18 amino acids. V was clipped by 0 bases and J by 4 bases; unmatched bases: 12. CDR1 and CDR2 from the germline V gene are SGHKS and YYEKEE (reference sequence).

The V and J genes are TRBV28 and TRBJ1-1; D is unclear. V was clipped by 6 bases and J by 5 bases, with 16 bases between them. The CDR3 has 14 residues. The germline V gene encodes CDR1 MDHEN and CDR2 SYDVKM. The CDR3 DNA follows: TGTGCCAGCAGGAGCGGAGTGTTTTTAACTGAAGCTTTCTTT. The encoded protein is CASRSGVFLTEAFF.

The genes are TRBV6-6 and TRBJ1-2; D gene unclear. Germline assignment: CDR1 MNHNY and CDR2 SVGAGI (reference sequence). There are 16 residues in the CDR3. V lost 0 bases to trimming and J lost 0 bases, with 11 bases between them. The CDR3 sequence: CASSYSLRDPNYGYTF. Written as DNA, the CDR3 is TGTGCCAGCAGTTACTCGCTCCGGGATCCTAACTATGGCTACACCTTC.

The genes are TRBV7-2 and TRBJ2-2; maybe TRBD2 (6 bases). CDR3 length: 15 residues. The germline gives CDR1 SGHTA, CDR2 FQGNSA. The V end lost 0 bases, the J end lost 5 bases, and 10 bases lay between the germline ends. The CDR3 region is CASSLALGGTGELFF. In DNA form, the CDR3 reads TGTGCCAGCAGCTTAGCGCTCGGGGGTACCGGGGAGCTGTTTTTT.

The chain combines TRBV19 with TRBJ1-1; 7 nucleotides line up with TRBD1. With 8 bases clipped from V and 1 base from J, the junction kept 7 bases outside the gene matches. The CDR3 extends over 14 amino acids. Germline CDR1 is LNHDA and CDR2 is SQIVND (reference sequence). The CDR3 sequence: CASALRDRNTEAFF. The CDR3 nucleotides are TGTGCCAGTGCCCTCCGGGACAGGAACACTGAAGCTTTCTTT.

This chain uses TRBV7-2 with TRBJ2-7; the match to TRBD2 covers 15 bases. The CDR3 runs to 15 residues. CDR1 SGHTA and CDR2 FQGNSA come from the germline V gene. J lost 6 bases, V lost 4 bases, and 4 bases had no gene match. The CDR3 DNA is TGTGCCAGCAGCTCCGGACTAGCGGGGGGGACCGAGCAGTACTTC. Translated: CASSSGLAGGTEQYF.

The rearrangement links TRBV5-4 to TRBJ1-1, with D possibly TRBD1 on 5 matching bases. CDR1 is SGHNT, CDR2 YYREEE, per germline (reference sequence). CDR3 length equals 13 residues. Trimming removed 1 base from V and 7 bases from J, with 11 bases in between. CDR3 sequence reads: CASSLPGSFEAFF. The CDR3 nucleotides read TGTGCCAGCAGCTTGCCAGGGTCCTTTGAAGCTTTCTTT.